Below are 21 T cell receptor beta chains sequenced from a single sample in a study of T cells in tuberculosis. Profiled with immunoSEQ multiplex PCR; TCRdb holds only in-frame clones, not every one. The sample records tens of thousands of clones, about 91% being singletons. Time point given: new active TB diagnosis, blood taken before or within 7 days of starting treatment. Here the sequenced sample was PBMCs, taken at tuberculosis diagnosis. These receptors all stem from an adult with tuberculosis.

This chain joins TRBV6-1 and TRBJ2-3; D not resolved. The CDR3 has 16 amino acids. Trimming left V 2 bases short and J 0 bases short, with 12 bases between. CDR1 is MNHNS, CDR2 SASEGT, per germline. CDR3 DNA sequence: TGTGCCAGCAGTGAATATGCGGCGGCTAGCACAGATACGCAGTATTTT. The encoded protein is CASSEYAAASTDTQYF.

The V and J genes are TRBV30 and TRBJ2-1; D remains unclear. Germline V lookup: CDR1 GTSNPN, CDR2 SVGIG (reference sequence). The CDR3 totals 14 residues. V shed 3 bases and J shed 1 base, with 10 bases lying between them. In DNA form, the CDR3 reads TGTGCCTGGAGGAGATTCGGGTCCTACAATGAGCAGTTCTTC. It yields the protein CAWRRFGSYNEQFF. Looking up the rest from reference TRBV30 and TRBJ2-1 gives the full variable domain: SQTIHQWPATLVQPVGSPLSLECTVEGTSNPNLYWYRQAAGRGLQLLFYSVGIGQISSEVPQNLSASRPQDRQFILSSKKLLLSDSGFYLCAWRRFGSYNEQFFGPGTRLTVL.

The V call is TRBV5-6, the J call TRBJ1-1, with TRBD1 as a possible D gene (5 bases). V lost 2 bases to trimming and J lost 6 bases, with 17 bases between them. The CDR3 runs to 15 residues. CDR1 and CDR2 from the germline V gene are SGHDT and YYEEEE. DNA for the CDR3: TGTGCCAGCAGCTTCCGGCGGGGGGGACTGTCTGAAGCTTTCTTT. This gives the protein CASSFRRGGLSEAFF.

V is TRBV5-4 and J is TRBJ2-2; TRBD2 agrees at 7 bases. V shed 4 bases and J 5 bases; nucleotides not matched to a gene: 5. The CDR3 contains 14 residues. CDR1 and CDR2 from the germline V gene are SGHNT and YYREEE (reference sequence). In DNA form, the CDR3 reads TGTGCCAGCAGCCACGGGCGGGGGACCGGGGAGCTGTTTTTT. Its translation: CASSHGRGTGELFF. The whole variable domain, filled in from reference TRBV5-4 and TRBJ2-2, reads ETGVTQSPTHLIKTRGQQVTLRCSSQSGHNTVSWYQQALGQGPQFIFQYYREEENGRGNFPPRFSGLQFPNYSSELNVNALELDDSALYLCASSHGRGTGELFFGEGSRLTVL.

The chain joins TRBV6-6 to TRBJ2-7, with D hard to call. Germline V gives CDR1 MNHNY, CDR2 SVGAGI (reference sequence). The V end was cut by 2 bases, the J end by 3 bases, with 11 bases between. The CDR3 runs 14 residues. Here the CDR3 reads CASSYGAGYYEQYF. The CDR3 DNA reads as TGTGCCAGCAGTTACGGTGCAGGATACTACGAGCAGTACTTC.

The rearrangement links TRBV9 to TRBJ2-7; tentatively, D is TRBD2 (6 bases). CDR1 SGDLS and CDR2 YYNGEE come from the germline V gene. The CDR3 spans 13 residues. V was clipped by 2 bases and J by 3 bases, with 9 bases between them. The DNA for the CDR3 is TGTGCCAGCAGCGTCGGCGGGGACTACGAGCAGTACTTC. Translating it yields CASSVGGDYEQYF.

V usage is TRBV30 and J usage is TRBJ2-1, with TRBD2 matching over 10 bases. Unmatched junction bases numbered 25, after V lost 5 bases and J lost 9 bases. Germline V lookup: CDR1 GTSNPN, CDR2 SVGIG (reference sequence). The CDR3 is made up of 19 amino acids. CDR3 region: CAWASSGRSHGEPGGEQFF. In DNA, the CDR3 is TGTGCCTGGGCCTCTAGCGGGAGAAGCCATGGTGAGCCGGGGGGTGAGCAGTTCTTC.

The CDR3 loop is CAWSRGENQPQHF. The CDR3 nucleotides are TGTGCCTGGAGTCGGGGAGAAAATCAGCCCCAGCATTTT. The chain carries TRBV30 and TRBJ1-5; D ambiguous. Germline loops: CDR1 GTSNPN, CDR2 SVGIG (reference sequence). This CDR3 has 13 residues. V lost 2 bases, J lost 4 bases, and 9 bases lay in between.

The chain uses TRBV18 and TRBJ2-1, with TRBD2 matching over 13 bases. This CDR3 region has 16 residues. V shed 1 base, J shed 5 bases, and the junction held 2 bases outside the gene matches. Looked up from germline, CDR1 is KGHSH and CDR2 is LQKENI. The CDR3 region is CASSPRTSGSHNEQFF. In DNA, the CDR3 is TGTGCCAGCTCACCACGGACTAGCGGGAGTCACAATGAGCAGTTCTTC.

This clone has just one count. The chain links TRBV9 to TRBJ2-6, with 7 bases lining up with TRBD1. CDR1 and CDR2 from the germline V gene are SGDLS and YYNGEE. The CDR3 is 17 residues long. The ends lost 1 base at V and 0 bases at J; junction bases unmatched: 4. This chain's CDR3 is CASSVKTGSSGANVLTF. The CDR3 bases are TGTGCCAGCAGCGTAAAGACAGGGAGCTCTGGGGCCAACGTCCTGACTTTC. Full variable domain (outside the CDR3, taken from reference TRBV9 and TRBJ2-6): DSGVTQTPKHLITATGQRVTLRCSPRSGDLSVYWYQQSLDQGLQFLIQYYNGEERAKGNILERFSAQQFPDLHSELNLSSLELGDSALYFCASSVKTGSSGANVLTFGAGSRLTVL.

The chain carries TRBV5-1 and TRBJ1-4, with no clear D. CDR3 length: 12 residues. The V and J ends lost 5 bases and 7 bases respectively, with 9 bases between them. Germline V lookup: CDR1 SGHRS, CDR2 YFSETQ. The CDR3 nucleotides are TGCGCCAGCAGAGGAGGGAGTGAAAAACTGTTTTTT. Amino acids: CASRGGSEKLFF.

The chain recombines TRBV5-1 with TRBJ2-4; TRBD2 aligns across 14 bases. Germline CDR1 reads SGHRS; CDR2 reads YFSETQ. The V segment lost 5 bases and the J segment 2 bases; nucleotides outside the gene matches: 24. The CDR3 loop spans 23 amino acids. DNA for the CDR3: TGCGCCAGCAGTAATACCAATAAACGGGGGACTAGCGGGGGAGATGCGCCCAAAAACATTCAGTACTTC. Translating gives CASSNTNKRGTSGGDAPKNIQYF.

The chain links TRBV19 to TRBJ1-1, with TRBD1 identical over 10 bases. The CDR3 is 15 residues long. Unmatched junction bases numbered 7, after V lost 5 bases and J lost 4 bases. Germline CDR1 is LNHDA and CDR2 is SQIVND (reference sequence). The CDR3 protein is CASSFRQGAGTEAFF. CDR3 DNA: TGTGCCAGTAGTTTTAGACAGGGGGCCGGCACTGAAGCTTTCTTT.

The rearrangement uses TRBV6-6 and TRBJ1-2; a possible D gene is TRBD1 (6 bases). There are 15 residues in the CDR3. The V and J ends lost 6 bases and 3 bases respectively, with 17 bases between them. In germline, CDR1 is MNHNY, CDR2 SVGAGI (reference sequence). The CDR3 DNA reads as TGTGCCAGCAGCAATGACAGGTTCGGGGACTATGGCTACACCTTC. Translated: CASSNDRFGDYGYTF.

The gene calls are TRBV27 and TRBJ1-2; 9 bases map to TRBD1. With V trimmed by 5 bases and J by 2 bases, 3 bases remained unmatched. The CDR3 consists of 14 residues. Germline V lookup: CDR1 MNHEY, CDR2 SMNVEV (reference sequence). In nucleotides, the CDR3 is TGTGCCAGCAGTACCGGACAGGGGAACTATGGCTACACCTTC. Its translation is CASSTGQGNYGYTF.

V and J are TRBV27 and TRBJ1-4; a weak D match, TRBD1 (5 bases). The CDR3 consists of 15 residues. V was trimmed by 4 bases and J by 6 bases, leaving 15 bases between them. Germline values: CDR1 MNHEY, CDR2 SMNVEV (reference sequence). The CDR3 sequence is CASSSVGRGDEKLFF. In DNA, the CDR3 is TGTGCCAGCAGTTCGGTGGGGCGGGGAGATGAAAAACTGTTTTTT. Full variable domain (remainder filled in from reference TRBV27 and TRBJ1-4): EAQVTQNPRYLITVTGKKLTVTCSQNMNHEYMSWYRQDPGLGLRQIYYSMNVEVTDKGDVPEGYKVSRKEKRNFPLILESPSPNQTSLYFCASSSVGRGDEKLFFGSGTQLSVL.

This clone showed up just once. The rearrangement uses TRBV19 and TRBJ1-3, with 7 bases aligning to TRBD1. V lost 7 bases and J lost 7; bases outside the gene matches: 10. The CDR3 contains 14 residues. Germline values: CDR1 LNHDA, CDR2 SQIVND (reference sequence). The CDR3 DNA is TGTGCCAGTACGACAGGGTGGTTGAGTAACACCATATATTTT. Protein sequence: CASTTGWLSNTIYF.

J is TRBJ2-7 and V is TRBV4-3; TRBD1 is a possible D gene (6 bases). The CDR3 spans 15 residues. Germline loops: CDR1 LGHNA, CDR2 YSLEER. Trimming left V 2 bases short and J 4 bases short, with 15 bases between. CDR3 amino acids: CASSQQQDSVYEQYF. The CDR3 coding sequence is TGCGCCAGCAGCCAACAACAGGACAGTGTTTACGAGCAGTACTTC.

J is TRBJ2-7 and V is TRBV29-1, with 8 bases aligning to TRBD1. CDR1 and CDR2 (germline): SQVTM, ANQGSEA. V lost 6 bases and J lost 2; bases outside the gene matches: 15. This CDR3 spans 16 amino acids. CDR3 amino acids: CSVVTLDRAIPYEQYF. The CDR3 DNA reads as TGCAGCGTCGTTACATTGGACAGGGCGATTCCCTACGAGCAGTACTTC.

The genes are TRBV4-1 and TRBJ2-7, with a tentative D call TRBD1 (6 bases). V lost 0 bases and J 5 bases, leaving 17 bases between the germline ends. The CDR3 loop spans 16 amino acids. Germline CDR1 is MGHRA and CDR2 is YSYEKL. The CDR3 sequence: CASSQEVGQLNHEQYF. In DNA, the CDR3 is TGCGCCAGCAGCCAAGAAGTAGGACAGCTGAACCACGAGCAGTACTTC.

The V gene is TRBV15, the J gene TRBJ1-2; the D gene is possibly TRBD1 (6 bases). Trimming stripped 1 base from V and 0 bases from J, with 9 bases between. CDR1 is LNHNV and CDR2 is YYDKDF in the germline V gene (reference sequence). The CDR3 is 15 amino acids. CDR3 sequence (DNA): TGTGCCACCAGCAGAGGCTGGGGGCCTAACTATGGCTACACCTTC. This gives the protein CATSRGWGPNYGYTF.